This T cell receptor (beta chain) originates from a study of control samples from healthy donors and cancer patients. Sequencing was performed with immunoSEQ multiplex PCR; in TCRdb, only in-frame clones are kept and a portion is missing. There are 90,000 to 150,000 clones in the sample; roughly 90% occur only once, and under 40% lies in the top ten. The CDR3 sequence is 18 residues long. Trimming at V came to 3 bases and at J to 8 bases, leaving 17 bases not matched to a gene. Germline V CDR1 and CDR2: LGHDT, YNNKEL (reference sequence). Sequencing input: blood. The TCR sequence derives from a man aged 50 or older in good health. This chain uses TRBV3-1 (or the pseudogene TRBV3-2) with TRBJ2-1, with 9 bases lining up with TRBD2. The CDR3 sequence is CASSHLLAGSGGSYEQFF. DNA of the CDR3: TGTGCCAGCAGCCATCTGCTAGCGGGGAGTGGAGGGAGTTATGAGCAGTTCTTC.